What follows are 10 T cell receptor beta chains derived from one specimen sequenced in a study. TCRdb used MiXCR to reprocess the reads, holding one entry per CDR3 protein. The repertoire holds 3,400 or so distinct CDR3 sequences, with approximately 9.9% as singletons. The material sequenced was CD4+ T cells from synovial fluid. The receptors shown here come from a human donor with rheumatoid arthritis.

This clonotype rates as medium-sized. The genes are TRBV20-1 and TRBJ2-3, with a weak D call TRBD1 (5 bases). Germline V gene sequence: CDR1 DFQATT, CDR2 SNEGSKA (reference sequence). CDR3 length equals 13 residues. Trimming stripped 7 bases from V and 0 bases from J, with 11 bases between. The DNA of the CDR3 is TGCAGTGGGACGGACACTAGCACAGATACGCAGTATTTT. Residues: CSGTDTSTDTQYF.

The V and J genes are TRBV6-5 and TRBJ2-7; TRBD1 is a possible D gene (6 bases). CDR1 is MNHEY, CDR2 SVGAGI, per germline. This CDR3 has 12 amino acids. Trimming shortened V by 8 bases and J by 2 bases, and 10 bases separated the two germline ends. Here the CDR3 DNA reads TGTGCCAGCTGGGGGCGAGCCTACGAGCAGTACTTC. It is translated as CASWGRAYEQYF.

This clonotype is medium-sized (0.01 to 0.1%). J is TRBJ2-1 and V is TRBV20-1, with no clear D. V dropped 2 bases and J dropped 5 bases, with 13 bases sitting between them. CDR3 length: 14 residues. Germline V gene lookup returns CDR1 DFQATT and CDR2 SNEGSKA (reference sequence). The CDR3 region is CSARRSELHNEQFF. In DNA, the CDR3 is TGCAGTGCTAGACGATCAGAGCTGCACAATGAGCAGTTCTTC.

By sample fraction, this clonotype is large (0.1 to 1%). The chain employs TRBV20-1 and TRBJ1-2; 8 bases line up with TRBD1. The CDR3 has 13 residues. CDR1 is DFQATT, CDR2 SNEGSKA, per germline (reference sequence). The trim removed 6 bases at V and 6 bases at J, leaving 9 bases unmatched. CDR3 nucleotides: TGCAGTGCGGGAGAGACAGGGGTCGATGGCTACACCTTC. Translated, it gives CSAGETGVDGYTF.

This clonotype has only one observation. A much larger clone lies one base from this, so it may be a read error. This chain joins TRBV4-3 and TRBJ2-2, with D tentatively TRBD1 or TRBD2 (5 bases each). The CDR3 runs to 13 residues. In germline, CDR1 is LGHNA, CDR2 YSLEER. This chain's CDR3 is CASSPQGAGELLF. CDR3 coding DNA: TGCGCCAGCAGCCCGCAGGGAGCCGGGGAGCTGCTTTTT.

This clonotype was seen a handful of times. The CDR3 loop reads CASSIGVLAGTEQFF. CDR3 sequence (DNA): TGTGCCAGTAGTATAGGGGTGCTAGCGGGAACTGAGCAGTTCTTC. This rearrangement joins TRBV19 to TRBJ2-1; 9 bases match TRBD2. Germline V lookup: CDR1 LNHDA, CDR2 SQIVND (reference sequence). Trimming cost V 1 base and J 9 bases; bases outside gene matches: 7. There are 15 residues in the CDR3.

In this sample, this clonotype is medium-sized. The chain combines TRBV20-1 with TRBJ2-7; 7 bases agree with TRBD2. The CDR3 extends over 15 amino acids. Germline CDR1 and CDR2: DFQATT and SNEGSKA (reference sequence). V gave up 0 bases and J gave up 2 bases; unmatched junction bases: 7. This chain's CDR3 is CSARETSQSTYEQYF. In DNA form, the CDR3 reads TGCAGTGCTAGAGAGACTAGCCAGAGCACCTACGAGCAGTACTTC.

By sample share, this clonotype is medium-sized. This rearrangement joins TRBV14 to TRBJ1-2; D is uncertain. V lost 2 bases and J 4 bases, leaving 11 bases between the germline ends. The CDR3 totals 14 residues. The germline V gene encodes CDR1 SGHDN and CDR2 FVKESK. The CDR3 nucleotides read TGTGCCAGCAGCCAACAAACAGCTAGCTATGGCTACACCTTC. Its protein product is CASSQQTASYGYTF.

Within the sample, this clonotype is medium-sized. The chain links TRBV20-1 to TRBJ1-1, with D possibly TRBD1 on 5 matching bases. The CDR3 is 14 residues long. The ends were cut back, 3 bases at V and 3 bases at J, with 14 bases in the middle. Germline V CDR1 and CDR2: DFQATT, SNEGSKA (reference sequence). The CDR3 coding sequence is TGCAGTGCTAGGGTGGACACCTGGGACACTGAAGCTTTCTTT. The encoded protein is CSARVDTWDTEAFF.

This clonotype was detected only once. This sequence joins TRBV18 and TRBJ2-7; 12 bases match TRBD2. V was pared by 8 bases and J by 2 bases, with 4 bases of the junction left unmatched. The CDR3 length is 14 residues. Per germline, CDR1 KGHSH and CDR2 LQKENI. The CDR3 reads CASTSGGTTYEQYF. In DNA, the CDR3 is TGTGCCAGCACTAGCGGGGGGACCACCTACGAGCAGTACTTC.